Below, 16 T cell receptor beta chains from the same sample are listed, as sequenced in a study of T cell responses to AZD1222 COVID-19 vaccine (dated by TCRdb to about 2021). The library was prepared using the immunoSEQ multiplex PCR assay. The table comes from immuneACCESS by way of TCRdb, which keeps in-frame sequences with V and J called. Part of the clones is missing from these tables; in studies checked, under half for an unresolved V gene and the rest for unknown reasons. The sample table shows 250,000 to 300,000 clones, and 94% are seen once. Jointly, the top ten make up roughly 0.51% of the sample. Interpreted using the paper, the time point label stands for: about 28 days (+/-7) after the second vaccine dose. Sequenced here: peripheral blood, sampled 28 days after the second AZD1222 dose. All receptors come from an adult who received the AZD1222 COVID-19 vaccine.

This clone showed up just once. V gene TRBV18 combines with J gene TRBJ1-2, with 9 bases identical to TRBD1. V shed 3 bases and J 6 bases; nucleotides not matched to a gene: 5. Germline V lookup: CDR1 KGHSH, CDR2 LQKENI. CDR3 length: 14 amino acids. CDR3 sequence (DNA): TGTGCCAGCTCACCGGGACAGGGTAATAATGGCTACACCTTC. Protein: CASSPGQGNNGYTF.

The chain employs TRBV2 and TRBJ1-1; weak D call: TRBD1 (6 bases). There are 14 residues in the CDR3. The V and J ends lost 8 bases and 6 bases respectively, with 19 bases between them. Germline values: CDR1 SNHLY, CDR2 FYNNEI. The CDR3 is CASGGLRGVPEAFF. The CDR3 nucleotides are TGTGCCAGCGGAGGCCTCAGGGGTGTCCCTGAAGCTTTCTTT.

As for this clone: Other nucleotide sequences from this sample produce the same CDR3. The chain employs TRBV6-5 and TRBJ1-5, with D possibly matching TRBD1 (6 bases). The CDR3 spans 15 residues. Trimming left V 0 bases short and J 6 bases short, with 12 bases between. Germline assignment: CDR1 MNHEY and CDR2 SVGAGI. Here the CDR3 reads CASSYSQGGGQPQHF. The CDR3 nucleotides are TGTGCCAGCAGTTACTCACAGGGCGGTGGTCAGCCCCAGCATTTT.

The chain combines TRBV29-1 with TRBJ2-3, with D tentatively TRBD2 (6 bases). Per germline, CDR1 SQVTM and CDR2 ANQGSEA. Trimming removed 4 bases at V and 3 bases at J, with 8 bases between. The CDR3 covers 12 residues. CDR3 coding DNA: TGCAGCGTTGTACTAGCAACAGATACGCAGTATTTT. Protein sequence: CSVVLATDTQYF.

The J gene is TRBJ2-7, the V gene TRBV5-4; TRBD2 agrees at 8 bases. The CDR3 extends over 13 amino acids. With 4 bases clipped from V and 7 bases from J, the junction kept 7 bases outside the gene matches. Germline loops: CDR1 SGHNT, CDR2 YYREEE (reference sequence). CDR3 protein: CASSAGGAREQYF. DNA for the CDR3: TGTGCCAGCAGCGCCGGGGGGGCGCGTGAGCAGTACTTC. The full variable domain, its missing parts supplied by reference TRBV5-4 and TRBJ2-7, is ETGVTQSPTHLIKTRGQQVTLRCSSQSGHNTVSWYQQALGQGPQFIFQYYREEENGRGNFPPRFSGLQFPNYSSELNVNALELDDSALYLCASSAGGAREQYFGPGTRLTVT.

This clone is a singleton in its sample. The chain couples TRBV5-1 to TRBJ2-5; TRBD1 matches at 7 bases. Germline V CDR1 and CDR2: SGHRS, YFSETQ. The J segment lost 5 bases and the V segment lost 4 bases, leaving 8 bases of the junction unmatched. This CDR3 spans 14 amino acids. CDR3 nucleotides: TGCGCCAGCAGCCCAGGACAGGCCGGGGAGACCCAGTACTTC. Residues: CASSPGQAGETQYF.

The chain couples TRBV7-9 to TRBJ1-1; D uncertain. Germline V gene sequence: CDR1 SEHNR, CDR2 FQNEAQ (reference sequence). Trimming took off 4 bases at V and 1 base at J, with 19 bases between the two ends. The CDR3 consists of 17 residues. The CDR3 nucleotides are TGTGCCAGCAGCTGGGGAACCAGGTCCCGGGGGAACACTGAAGCTTTCTTT. It translates to CASSWGTRSRGNTEAFF.

The chain is built from TRBV2 and TRBJ1-3; no clear D. Germline values: CDR1 SNHLY, CDR2 FYNNEI. Trimming removed 5 bases at V and 0 bases at J, with 14 bases between. CDR3 length equals 16 residues. The DNA of the CDR3 is TGTGCCAGCAGTTTTTTGCGGAGCATCTCTGGAAACACCATATATTTT. It specifies CASSFLRSISGNTIYF.

The gene calls are TRBV19 and TRBJ2-1; TRBD2 agrees at 8 bases. The germline V gene encodes CDR1 LNHDA and CDR2 SQIVND (reference sequence). The CDR3 spans 14 residues. Germline trimming cut 0 bases from V and 7 bases from J; bases unmatched to any gene: 2. The CDR3 DNA reads TGTGCCAGTAGTATAGAACGGGAGGGAAATGAGCAGTTCTTC. Its translation is CASSIEREGNEQFF. The variable domain in full, completed from reference TRBV19 and TRBJ2-1, reads DGGITQSPKYLFRKEGQNVTLSCEQNLNHDAMYWYRQDPGQGLRLIYYSQIVNDFQKGDIAEGYSVSREKKESFPLTVTSAQKNPTAFYLCASSIEREGNEQFFGPGTRLTVL.

The J gene is TRBJ1-1, the V gene TRBV10-3, with a weak D call TRBD1 (5 bases). Trimming removed 5 bases from V and 1 base from J, with 8 bases in between. Germline loops: CDR1 ENHRY, CDR2 SYGVKD. This CDR3 region has 13 residues. CDR3 sequence reads: CAISKTGNTEAFF. CDR3 DNA: TGTGCCATCAGTAAAACAGGGAACACTGAAGCTTTCTTT.

This rearrangement joins TRBV6-5 to TRBJ1-2; possible D gene TRBD1, 5 bases. The CDR3 covers 14 residues. The germline V gene encodes CDR1 MNHEY and CDR2 SVGAGI. Trimming took off 2 bases at V and 4 bases at J, with 11 bases between the two ends. CDR3 bases: TGTGCCAGCAGTTACACCCGACAGACCTATGGCTACACCTTC. Translation gives CASSYTRQTYGYTF.

The rearrangement uses TRBV27 and TRBJ1-6, with a weak D call TRBD1 (5 bases). The CDR3 covers 13 residues. The ends were cut back, 4 bases at V and 10 bases at J, with 11 bases in the middle. CDR1 and CDR2 from the germline V gene are MNHEY and SMNVEV (reference sequence). CDR3 DNA sequence: TGTGCCAGCAGTTACGGGACGGCATCACCCCTCCACTTT. Protein sequence: CASSYGTASPLHF.

The chain is built from TRBV2 and TRBJ2-7; TRBD1 matches 10 bases. Losses at the gene ends were 1 base for V and 7 bases for J; bases not matched to a gene: 4. From germline, CDR1 is SNHLY and CDR2 FYNNEI. This CDR3 comprises 14 residues. CDR3 protein: CASSEGTGGREQYF. CDR3 nucleotide sequence: TGTGCCAGCAGTGAAGGGACAGGGGGGAGGGAGCAGTACTTC.

The V gene is TRBV10-3, the J gene TRBJ1-5; no firm D call. Germline-derived CDR1 and CDR2 are ENHRY and SYGVKD. The germline V and J ends were trimmed by 3 bases and 2 bases, with 11 bases remaining between them. The length of the CDR3 is 15 residues. Here the CDR3 DNA reads TGTGCCATCAGTGAACAAGGTGGGCGCAATCAGCCCCAGCATTTT. It yields the protein CAISEQGGRNQPQHF.

The chain is built from TRBV12-3 or TRBV12-4 and TRBJ1-2; no clear D. Trimming removed 1 base at V and 7 bases at J, with 10 bases between. CDR3 size: 13 residues. This CDR3 is CASSLGQAIGYTF. DNA of the CDR3: TGTGCCAGCAGTTTAGGGCAGGCCATTGGCTACACCTTC.

V gene TRBV3-1 (or the pseudogene TRBV3-2) combines with J gene TRBJ2-7; possibly TRBD1 or TRBD2 for D (5 bases each). The V and J ends lost 2 bases and 4 bases respectively, with 15 bases between them. The CDR3 has 15 amino acids. Germline V CDR1 and CDR2: LGHDT, YNNKEL (reference sequence). CDR3 bases: TGTGCCAGCAGCCAAATCGGGACCAGCTTATACGAGCAGTACTTC. Translating it yields CASSQIGTSLYEQYF.